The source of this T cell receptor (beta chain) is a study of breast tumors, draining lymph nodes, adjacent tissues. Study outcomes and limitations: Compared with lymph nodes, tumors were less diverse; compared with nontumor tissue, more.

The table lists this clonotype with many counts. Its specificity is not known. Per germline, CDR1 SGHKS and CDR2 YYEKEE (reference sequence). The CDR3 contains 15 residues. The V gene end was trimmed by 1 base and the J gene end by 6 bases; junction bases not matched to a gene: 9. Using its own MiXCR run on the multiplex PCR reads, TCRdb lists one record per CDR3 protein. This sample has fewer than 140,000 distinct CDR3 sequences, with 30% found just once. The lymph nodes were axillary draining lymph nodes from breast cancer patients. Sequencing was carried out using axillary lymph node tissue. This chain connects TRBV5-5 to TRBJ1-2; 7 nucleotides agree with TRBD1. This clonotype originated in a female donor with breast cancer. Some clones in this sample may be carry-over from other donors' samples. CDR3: CASSLYRGRIDGYTF. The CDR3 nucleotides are TGTGCCAGCAGCTTGTATAGGGGGCGCATCGATGGCTACACCTTC.